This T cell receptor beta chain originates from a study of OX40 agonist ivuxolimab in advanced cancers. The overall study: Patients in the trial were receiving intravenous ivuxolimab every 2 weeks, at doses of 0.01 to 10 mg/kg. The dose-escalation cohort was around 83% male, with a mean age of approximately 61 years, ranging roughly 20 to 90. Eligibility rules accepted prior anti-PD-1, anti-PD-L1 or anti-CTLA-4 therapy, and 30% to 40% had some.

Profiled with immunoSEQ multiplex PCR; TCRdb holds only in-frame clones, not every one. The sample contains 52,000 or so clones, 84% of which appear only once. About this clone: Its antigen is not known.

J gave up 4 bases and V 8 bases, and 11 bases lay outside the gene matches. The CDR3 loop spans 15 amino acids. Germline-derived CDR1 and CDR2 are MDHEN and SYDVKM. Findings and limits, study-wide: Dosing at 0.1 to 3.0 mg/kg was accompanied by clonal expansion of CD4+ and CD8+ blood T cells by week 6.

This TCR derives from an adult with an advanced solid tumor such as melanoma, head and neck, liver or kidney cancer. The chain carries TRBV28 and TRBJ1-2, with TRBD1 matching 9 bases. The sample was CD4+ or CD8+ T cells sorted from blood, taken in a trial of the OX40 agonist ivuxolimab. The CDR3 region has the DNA TGTGCCAGCCGACGGACAGGGGCTTCGGGCTATGGCTACACCTTC. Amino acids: CASRRTGASGYGYTF.